The 10 T cell receptor beta chains reported below all come from one sample, sequenced in a study of identical twins. TCRdb reprocessed the 5' RACE reads with MiXCR, giving one entry per CDR3 protein. The table lists hundreds of thousands of distinct CDR3 sequences, around 8% of them singletons. The same data also contributed to another study, on yellow fever vaccine responses in identical twins.

The sequencing input was memory (CD45RO+) T cells sorted from blood. Receptors were obtained from a woman between 18 and 30 years old in good health.

This clonotype was picked up many times. The chain combines TRBV14 with TRBJ2-1; D call uncertain. CDR3 length: 15 residues. With 0 bases removed from V and 5 bases from J, the gap between germline ends came to 11 bases. Germline lookup yields CDR1 SGHDN and CDR2 FVKESK. The CDR3 DNA follows: TGTGCCAGCAGCCAAGATGTTACAGTAAACAATGAGCAGTTCTTC. It yields the protein CASSQDVTVNNEQFF.

This clonotype was seen a handful of times. The chain links TRBV4-2 to TRBJ2-5, with D maybe TRBD2 (6 bases). Trimming shortened V by 2 bases and J by 5 bases, and 27 bases separated the two germline ends. Germline V lookup: CDR1 LGHNA, CDR2 YNFKEQ. The CDR3 contains 19 residues. As DNA, the CDR3 is TGTGCCAGCAGCCAAAACCCATGGGCTAGCGTTCCTGGGGGGGAGACCCAGTACTTC. It translates to CASSQNPWASVPGGETQYF.

The chain recombines TRBV5-5 with TRBJ1-1; D gene unclear. The length of the CDR3 is 13 residues. Germline assignment: CDR1 SGHKS and CDR2 YYEKEE (reference sequence). V was trimmed by 1 base and J by 6 bases, leaving 10 bases between them. CDR3 region: CASSLTATAEAFF. CDR3 nucleotide sequence: TGTGCCAGCAGCTTGACCGCCACCGCTGAAGCTTTCTTT.

The J gene is TRBJ1-2, the V gene TRBV11-2; 9 nucleotides line up with TRBD1. Germline CDR1 reads SGHAT; CDR2 reads FQNNGV. There are 14 residues in the CDR3. V trimming: 0 bases; J trimming: 4 bases; junction bases outside the gene matches: 0. CDR3 nucleotides: TGTGCCAGCAGCTTAGAGGGACAGGGCTATGGCTACACCTTC. Translating it yields CASSLEGQGYGYTF.

This clonotype was recorded many times. This chain links TRBV20-1 with TRBJ2-1; 10 bases line up with TRBD2. Germline CDR1 reads DFQATT; CDR2 reads SNEGSKA (reference sequence). The CDR3 length is 14 residues. V trimming: 4 bases; J trimming: 8 bases; junction bases outside the gene matches: 8. The chain's CDR3 is CSATEAGGLYEQFF. CDR3 DNA: TGCAGTGCTACTGAAGCGGGGGGGCTTTATGAGCAGTTCTTC.

The table lists this clonotype with many counts. J is TRBJ2-1 and V is TRBV4-3, with no clear D. CDR3 size: 15 residues. Trimming cost V 1 base and J 8 bases, with 15 bases left between them. Germline CDR1 LGHNA, CDR2 YSLEER. This CDR3 is CASSQVGGRKHEQFF. The CDR3, as DNA: TGCGCCAGCAGCCAAGTTGGTGGTCGTAAGCATGAGCAGTTCTTC.

This clonotype was observed many times. For the CDR3, the DNA is TGTGCCAGCTCACCACCGGTAGTGAACTATGGCTACACCTTC. Residues: CASSPPVVNYGYTF. V is TRBV18 and J is TRBJ1-2; D not resolved. Germline V CDR1 and CDR2: KGHSH, LQKENI. The CDR3 has 14 amino acids. Trimming cost V 0 bases and J 2 bases, with 7 bases left between them.

CDR3 in amino acids: CASSPTGRLVHEQFF. The CDR3, as DNA: TGTGCCAGCAGCCCGACAGGGAGGCTAGTCCATGAGCAGTTCTTC. The chain recombines TRBV5-6 with TRBJ2-1; tentative D call: TRBD1 (7 bases). Per germline, CDR1 SGHDT and CDR2 YYEEEE. Trimming removed 4 bases at V and 8 bases at J, with 19 bases between. CDR3 size: 15 residues. Full variable domain (missing parts from reference TRBV5-6 and TRBJ2-1): DAGVTQSPTHLIKTRGQQVTLRCSPKSGHDTVSWYQQALGQGPQFIFQYYEEEERQRGNFPDRFSGHQFPNYSSELNVNALLLGDSALYLCASSPTGRLVHEQFFGPGTRLTVL.

This clonotype was counted a few times. The V gene is TRBV18, the J gene TRBJ1-4; D call uncertain. V lost 3 bases, J lost 8 bases, and 10 bases lay in between. The V gene's germline CDR1 is KGHSH and CDR2 LQKENI. This CDR3 contains 13 residues. The CDR3 DNA reads TGTGCCAGCTCACCTGGCCTGGCGGAAAAACTGTTTTTT. This encodes CASSPGLAEKLFF.

This clonotype has only a few counts. This rearrangement joins TRBV15 to TRBJ2-2; D is ambiguous. This CDR3 is 15 amino acids long. Per germline, CDR1 LNHNV and CDR2 YYDKDF (reference sequence). Between the trimmed V and J ends, which lost 0 bases and 1 base, there was a span of 6 bases. CDR3 in amino acids: CATSRDRWNTGELFF. The DNA of the CDR3 is TGTGCCACCAGCAGAGACAGGTGGAACACCGGGGAGCTGTTTTTT. The whole variable domain, remainder taken from reference TRBV15 and TRBJ2-2, is DAMVIQNPRYQVTQFGKPVTLSCSQTLNHNVMYWYQQKSSQAPKLLFHYYDKDFNNEADTPDNFQSRRPNTSFCFLDIRSPGLGDTAMYLCATSRDRWNTGELFFGEGSRLTVL.